The 25 T cell receptor beta chains presented below share a single source sample, sequenced in a study of shared clonotypes between healthy human individuals. Sequenced by immunoSEQ multiplex PCR; TCRdb stores in-frame clones only, minus some. The sample yields 2 million to 3 million clones, over 85% seen once. Sequencing input: naive CD4+ T cells from PBMCs. The subset: CD45RA+ positively selected. These receptors all stem from a young man in good health. Some clones in this sample may be carry-over from other donors' samples.

The gene calls are TRBV9 and TRBJ2-4; D is ambiguous. The CDR3 is made up of 13 amino acids. Germline CDR1 is SGDLS and CDR2 is YYNGEE. V lost 4 bases and J 5 bases, leaving 10 bases between the germline ends. Here the CDR3 DNA reads TGTGCCAGCAGCCCTGACGGCCAAAACATTCAGTACTTC. It encodes CASSPDGQNIQYF.

The rearrangement uses TRBV19 and TRBJ1-2, with D possibly being TRBD1 (6 bases). The CDR3 is 14 residues long. Germline V CDR1 and CDR2: LNHDA, SQIVND (reference sequence). Trimming removed 6 bases at V and 1 base at J, with 12 bases between. The CDR3 DNA sequence: TGTGCCAGTAGGGAGGCAGGGGTTAACTATGGCTACACCTTC. Protein sequence: CASREAGVNYGYTF.

The chain has TRBV28 and TRBJ2-3; possibly TRBD1 or TRBD2 for D (5 bases each). CDR1 is MDHEN, CDR2 SYDVKM, per germline. The CDR3 totals 16 residues. Trimming took off 7 bases at V and 1 base at J, with 18 bases between the two ends. CDR3 in DNA: TGTGCCAGCACCCCGAGCCCCGGGGCTGGCACAGATACGCAGTATTTT. Its protein product is CASTPSPGAGTDTQYF.

The chain links TRBV5-1 to TRBJ1-3, with 9 bases that match TRBD1. Germline-derived CDR1 and CDR2 are SGHRS and YFSETQ. Trimming took 4 bases from V and 3 from J; bases not matched to a gene: 5. The CDR3 consists of 15 residues. CDR3 coding DNA: TGCGCCAGCAGCGGGACAGGGTCGGTTGGAAACACCATATATTTT. It translates to CASSGTGSVGNTIYF.

The chain's CDR3 is CASSDLDRGDGYTF. CDR3 in DNA: TGTGCCAGCAGTGATCTGGACAGGGGGGATGGCTACACCTTC. The chain links TRBV6-1 to TRBJ1-2; 10 bases line up with TRBD1. Per the germline V gene, CDR1 is MNHNS and CDR2 is SASEGT. V shed 3 bases, J shed 6 bases, and the junction held 4 bases outside the gene matches. The CDR3 totals 14 residues.

This clone was seen only a few times. This chain uses TRBV6-1 with TRBJ1-1, with D possibly matching TRBD1 (5 bases). CDR1 MNHNS and CDR2 SASEGT come from the germline V gene. This CDR3 region has 10 residues. V was cut by 4 bases and J by 8 bases, with 5 bases left in between. As DNA, the CDR3 is TGTGCCAGCAGTGGGACAGAAGCTTTCTTT. Its translation: CASSGTEAFF.

J is TRBJ2-7 and V is TRBV18, with no clear D. The V gene lost 2 bases and the J gene lost 2 bases, with 10 bases spanning the gap. The length of the CDR3 is 14 residues. The germline CDR1 and CDR2 sequences are KGHSH and LQKENI. The CDR3 protein is CASSPGERAYEQYF. The CDR3 nucleotides are TGTGCCAGCTCACCAGGGGAACGGGCCTACGAGCAGTACTTC.

This chain connects TRBV2 to TRBJ2-2, with 12 bases that match TRBD2. This CDR3 has 12 amino acids. Germline V CDR1 and CDR2: SNHLY, FYNNEI. V trimming: 8 bases; J trimming: 9 bases; junction bases outside the gene matches: 1. The CDR3 protein is CASGLAGRELFF. The CDR3 nucleotides are TGTGCCAGCGGACTAGCGGGACGGGAGCTGTTTTTT.

Note on this clone: Additional DNA sequences in this sample encode the identical CDR3. The rearrangement joins TRBV5-1 to TRBJ2-1; D gene ambiguous. This CDR3 contains 15 residues. The germline V gene has CDR1 SGHRS and CDR2 YFSETQ. The ends were cut back, 0 bases at V and 0 bases at J, with 7 bases in the middle. In DNA form, the CDR3 reads TGCGCCAGCAGCTTGGGGGCGGTCTCCTACAATGAGCAGTTCTTC. Its protein product is CASSLGAVSYNEQFF.

The J gene is TRBJ2-3, the V gene TRBV5-4; TRBD2 matches at 8 bases. J lost 5 bases, V lost 0 bases, and 8 bases had no gene match. The CDR3 is 16 residues long. Looked up from germline, CDR1 is SGHNT and CDR2 is YYREEE (reference sequence). CDR3: CASSLVGGAPGDTQYF. CDR3 in DNA: TGTGCCAGCAGCTTGGTCGGGGGGGCGCCAGGAGATACGCAGTATTTT.

This chain uses TRBV7-2 with TRBJ1-1; no clear D. The CDR3 totals 13 residues. Trimming cost V 3 bases and J 4 bases, with 9 bases left between them. In germline, CDR1 is SGHTA, CDR2 FQGNSA. As DNA, the CDR3 is TGTGCCAGCAGCTTTTCCCCACGCACTGAAGCTTTCTTT. Its protein is CASSFSPRTEAFF. The complete variable domain, with remaining parts taken from reference TRBV7-2 and TRBJ1-1, reads GAGVSQSPSNKVTEKGKDVELRCDPISGHTALYWYRQSLGQGLEFLIYFQGNSAPDKSGLPSDRFSAERTGGSVSTLTIQRTQQEDSAVYLCASSFSPRTEAFFGQGTRLTVV.

The chain links TRBV29-1 to TRBJ2-7; D is perhaps TRBD1 or TRBD2 (5 bases each). The CDR3 totals 14 residues. V was trimmed by 6 bases and J by 3 bases, leaving 18 bases between them. CDR1 is SQVTM and CDR2 is ANQGSEA in the germline V gene. The CDR3 region has the DNA TGCAGCGTAACCTTAAGGGGACGGAGCTACGAGCAGTACTTC. It is translated as CSVTLRGRSYEQYF.

This clone was detected once. This rearrangement joins TRBV2 to TRBJ2-5; unclear D gene. V was pared by 5 bases and J by 2 bases, with 9 bases between. Germline CDR1 and CDR2: SNHLY and FYNNEI. The CDR3 extends over 13 amino acids. The CDR3 region has the DNA TGTGCCAGCAGTATTGGCCTACAAGAGACCCAGTACTTC. The encoded protein is CASSIGLQETQYF.

V and J are TRBV4-1 and TRBJ2-2; D may be TRBD1 (5 bases). The ends were cut back, 3 bases at V and 0 bases at J, with 11 bases in the middle. The CDR3 runs to 16 residues. Germline-derived CDR1 and CDR2 are MGHRA and YSYEKL. The CDR3 reads CASSQTRTPNTGELFF. Here the CDR3 DNA reads TGCGCCAGCAGCCAGACACGGACACCGAACACCGGGGAGCTGTTTTTT.

V and J are TRBV5-1 and TRBJ2-5; 7 bases agree with TRBD2. The germline CDR1 and CDR2 sequences are SGHRS and YFSETQ. This CDR3 spans 16 amino acids. V was clipped by 1 base and J by 5 bases; unmatched bases: 11. CDR3 bases: TGCGCCAGCAGCTTGACGCTAGCGGTCAGCGGGGAGACCCAGTACTTC. This encodes CASSLTLAVSGETQYF.

The chain uses TRBV5-1 and TRBJ2-1; possible D gene TRBD1, 5 bases. Germline values: CDR1 SGHRS, CDR2 YFSETQ. The CDR3 totals 13 residues. Deletions cut 7 bases from V and 9 bases from J, with 17 bases between. CDR3 DNA: TGCGCCAGCTTCACGCAGTGGGGCGGTGAGCAGTTCTTC. Translated, it gives CASFTQWGGEQFF.

The V call is TRBV6-5, the J call TRBJ1-1; D is unclear. Germline loops: CDR1 MNHEY, CDR2 SVGAGI. Deletions cut 6 bases from V and 0 bases from J, with 5 bases between. CDR3 length: 12 residues. The CDR3 DNA reads as TGTGCCAGCAGACAGCTGAACACTGAAGCTTTCTTT. Translating it yields CASRQLNTEAFF.

The chain employs TRBV19 and TRBJ1-5; TRBD1 aligns across 8 bases. The germline CDR1 and CDR2 sequences are LNHDA and SQIVND (reference sequence). The J segment lost 0 bases and the V segment lost 4 bases, leaving 8 bases of the junction unmatched. The CDR3 sequence is 17 residues long. The CDR3 nucleotides are TGTGCCAGTAGTACGAGGGACAGGCGATATAGCAATCAGCCCCAGCATTTT. It is translated as CASSTRDRRYSNQPQHF. The full variable domain, in which reference TRBV19 and TRBJ1-5 provide the parts outside the CDR3, is DGGITQSPKYLFRKEGQNVTLSCEQNLNHDAMYWYRQDPGQGLRLIYYSQIVNDFQKGDIAEGYSVSREKKESFPLTVTSAQKNPTAFYLCASSTRDRRYSNQPQHFGDGTRLSIL.

The gene calls are TRBV6-5 and TRBJ2-2, with unresolved D. CDR1 and CDR2 (germline): MNHEY, SVGAGI. CDR3 size: 13 residues. V was cut by 10 bases and J by 3 bases, with 12 bases left in between. This CDR3 is CATQFRDTGELFF. In DNA form, the CDR3 reads TGTGCCACCCAATTTAGGGACACCGGGGAGCTGTTTTTT.

The CDR3 reads CASSQDLVSSPLHF. The CDR3 nucleotides read TGCGCCAGCAGCCAAGATCTTGTGAGTTCACCCCTCCACTTT. J is TRBJ1-6 and V is TRBV4-3, with D unclear. The germline V gene has CDR1 LGHNA and CDR2 YSLEER. The CDR3 has 14 residues. The V and J ends lost 0 bases and 9 bases respectively, with 9 bases between them.

The chain has TRBV11-2 and TRBJ2-7; TRBD2 matches 11 bases. V lost 6 bases, J lost 4 bases, and 11 bases stayed unmatched. The CDR3 runs to 16 residues. CDR1 is SGHAT and CDR2 is FQNNGV in the germline V gene. CDR3 protein: CASSPGRASGRYEQYF. The CDR3 bases are TGTGCCAGCAGTCCAGGTCGGGCTAGCGGGAGGTACGAGCAGTACTTC.

The CDR3 coding sequence is TGTGCCAGCTCACGTGAACAGGGTGGCCTCGAGGACGGGCAGTACTTC. It yields the protein CASSREQGGLEDGQYF. This rearrangement joins TRBV18 to TRBJ2-7; possibly TRBD1 for D (6 bases). Deletions cut 4 bases from V and 9 bases from J, with 25 bases between. The CDR3 length is 16 residues. Germline V gene data show CDR1 as KGHSH and CDR2 as LQKENI.

The chain is built from TRBV6-1 and TRBJ1-1, with D possibly matching TRBD1 (5 bases). V was shortened by 1 base and J by 0 bases, with 9 bases between the two germline ends. This CDR3 comprises 15 residues. Germline CDR1 and CDR2: MNHNS and SASEGT. The CDR3 DNA is TGTGCCAGCAGTGAAGAGGGACTATTGAACACTGAAGCTTTCTTT. It translates to CASSEEGLLNTEAFF.

The V gene is TRBV28, the J gene TRBJ1-3; TRBD1 is a possible D gene (6 bases). There are 12 residues in the CDR3. Trimming removed 8 bases at V and 7 bases at J, with 12 bases between. Germline V gene data show CDR1 as MDHEN and CDR2 as SYDVKM. CDR3 region: CASLGDRNTIYF. In nucleotides, the CDR3 is TGTGCCAGCCTAGGAGACAGGAACACCATATATTTT. The full variable domain, with the rest looked up from reference TRBV28 and TRBJ1-3, is DVKVTQSSRYLVKRTGEKVFLECVQDMDHENMFWYRQDPGLGLRLIYFSYDVKMKEKGDIPEGYSVSREKKERFSLILESASTNQTSMYLCASLGDRNTIYFGEGSWLTVV.

This clone occurred a few times. The chain has TRBV7-2 and TRBJ2-5; D is uncertain. This CDR3 is built from 13 residues. CDR1 is SGHTA and CDR2 is FQGNSA in the germline V gene. V was trimmed by 6 bases and J by 7 bases, leaving 15 bases between them. CDR3 amino acids: CASSPVGYRTQYF. CDR3 nucleotides: TGTGCCAGCAGTCCCGTGGGCTACCGGACCCAGTACTTC. Looking up the rest from reference TRBV7-2 and TRBJ2-5 gives the full variable domain: GAGVSQSPSNKVTEKGKDVELRCDPISGHTALYWYRQSLGQGLEFLIYFQGNSAPDKSGLPSDRFSAERTGGSVSTLTIQRTQQEDSAVYLCASSPVGYRTQYFGPGTRLLVL.